This T cell receptor (beta chain) was recorded in a study of CD8 T cells in ankylosing spondylitis. Regarding the study as a whole: In peripheral blood, disease-linked CD8+ clones occurred at relatively low frequencies. A motif in TCR beta, a set of roughly 8 highly homologous variants, appeared characteristic of ankylosing spondylitis blood. In reactive arthritis synovial fluid and blood, some motif variants had been reported before.

TCRdb fed the 5' RACE reads into MiXCR, producing one record per CDR3 protein. The table shows under 450,000 distinct CDR3 sequences, with over 15% occurring only once. The CDR3 runs to 15 residues. The V gene's germline CDR1 is MNHEY and CDR2 SVGAGI. Between the trimmed V and J ends, which lost 1 base and 5 bases, there was a span of 9 bases. With regard to this clonotype: Its antigen is still unknown.

The receptor was isolated from a male donor with ankylosing spondylitis. The sample consisted of blood, either unsorted or a sorted T cell fraction (not recorded which). This rearrangement joins TRBV6-5 to TRBJ1-6, with no clear D. The CDR3 DNA reads TGTGCCAGCAGTTACTACCAGGTCGATAATTCACCCCTCCACTTT. This codes for CASSYYQVDNSPLHF.